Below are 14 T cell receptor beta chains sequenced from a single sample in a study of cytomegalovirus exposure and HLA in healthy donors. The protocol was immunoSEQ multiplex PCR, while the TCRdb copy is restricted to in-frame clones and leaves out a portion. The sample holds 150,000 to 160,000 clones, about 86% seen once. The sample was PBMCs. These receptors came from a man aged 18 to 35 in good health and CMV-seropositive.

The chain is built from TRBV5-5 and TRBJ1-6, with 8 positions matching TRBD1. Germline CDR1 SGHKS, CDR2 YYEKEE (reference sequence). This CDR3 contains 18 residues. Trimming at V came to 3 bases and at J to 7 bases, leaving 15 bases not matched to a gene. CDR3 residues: CASSSDRAGASSNSPLHF. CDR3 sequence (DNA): TGTGCCAGCAGCTCGGACAGGGCAGGGGCCTCTTCCAATTCACCCCTCCACTTT. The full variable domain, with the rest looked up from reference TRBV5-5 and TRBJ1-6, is DAGVTQSPTHLIKTRGQQVTLRCSPISGHKSVSWYQQVLGQGPQFIFQYYEKEERGRGNFPDRFSARQFPNYSSELNVNALLLGDSALYLCASSSDRAGASSNSPLHFGNGTRLTVT.

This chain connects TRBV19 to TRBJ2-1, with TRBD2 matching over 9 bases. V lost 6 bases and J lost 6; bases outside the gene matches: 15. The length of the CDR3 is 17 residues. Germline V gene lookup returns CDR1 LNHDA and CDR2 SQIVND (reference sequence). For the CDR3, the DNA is TGTGCCAGTAGGGCCTCGGGACTAGCTTTAGTGGGCAATGAGCAGTTCTTC. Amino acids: CASRASGLALVGNEQFF. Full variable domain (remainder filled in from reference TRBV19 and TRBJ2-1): DGGITQSPKYLFRKEGQNVTLSCEQNLNHDAMYWYRQDPGQGLRLIYYSQIVNDFQKGDIAEGYSVSREKKESFPLTVTSAQKNPTAFYLCASRASGLALVGNEQFFGPGTRLTVL.

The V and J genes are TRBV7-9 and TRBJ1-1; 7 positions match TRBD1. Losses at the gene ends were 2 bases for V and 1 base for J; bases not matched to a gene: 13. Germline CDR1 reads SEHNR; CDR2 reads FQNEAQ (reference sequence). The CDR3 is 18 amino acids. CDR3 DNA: TGTGCCAGCAGCTTACGGAGGGGACCACAGGGGAAGAACACTGAAGCTTTCTTT. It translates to CASSLRRGPQGKNTEAFF.

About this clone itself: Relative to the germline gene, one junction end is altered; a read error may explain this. CDR3 nucleotide sequence: TGTGCGCCTAGCGGGACCTCCCACGAGCAGTACTTC. Its protein product is CAPSGTSHEQYF. V and J are TRBV6-5 and TRBJ2-7, with 9 positions matching TRBD2. Per the germline V gene, CDR1 is MNHEY and CDR2 is SVGAGI. The CDR3 is made up of 12 amino acids.

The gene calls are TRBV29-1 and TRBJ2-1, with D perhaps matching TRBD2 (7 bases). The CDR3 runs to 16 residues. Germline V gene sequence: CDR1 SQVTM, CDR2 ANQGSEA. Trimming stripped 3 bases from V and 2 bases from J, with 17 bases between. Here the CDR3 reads CSVDDPGEGTYNEQFF. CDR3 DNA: TGCAGCGTTGATGATCCAGGGGAGGGGACCTACAATGAGCAGTTCTTC.

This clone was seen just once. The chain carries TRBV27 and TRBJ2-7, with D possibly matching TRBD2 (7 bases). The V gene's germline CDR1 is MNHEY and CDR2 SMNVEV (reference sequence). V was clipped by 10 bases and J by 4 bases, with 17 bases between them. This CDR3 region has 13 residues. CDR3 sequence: CATKRGGWYEQYF. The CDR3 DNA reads TGTGCCACCAAAAGGGGGGGCTGGTACGAGCAGTACTTC.

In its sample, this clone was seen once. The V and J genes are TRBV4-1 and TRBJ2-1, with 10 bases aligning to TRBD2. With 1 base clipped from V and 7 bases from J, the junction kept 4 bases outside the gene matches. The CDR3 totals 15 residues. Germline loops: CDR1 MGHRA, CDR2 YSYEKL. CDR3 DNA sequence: TGCGCCAGCAGCCAAGGGGGACTAGCGAAAAATGAGCAGTTCTTC. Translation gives CASSQGGLAKNEQFF.

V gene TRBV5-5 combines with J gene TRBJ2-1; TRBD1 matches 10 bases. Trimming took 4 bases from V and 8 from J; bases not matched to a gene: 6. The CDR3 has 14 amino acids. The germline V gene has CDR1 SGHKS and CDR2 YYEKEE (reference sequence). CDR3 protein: CASSLTGGGDEQFF. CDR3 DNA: TGTGCCAGCAGCCTGACAGGGGGCGGCGATGAGCAGTTCTTC.

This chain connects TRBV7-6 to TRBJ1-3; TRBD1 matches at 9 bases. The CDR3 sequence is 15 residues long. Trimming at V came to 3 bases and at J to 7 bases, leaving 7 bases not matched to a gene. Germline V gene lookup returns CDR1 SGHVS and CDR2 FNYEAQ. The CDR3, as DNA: TGTGCCAGCAGCTTGGGGACAGGGATAGGGAACACCATATATTTT. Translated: CASSLGTGIGNTIYF.

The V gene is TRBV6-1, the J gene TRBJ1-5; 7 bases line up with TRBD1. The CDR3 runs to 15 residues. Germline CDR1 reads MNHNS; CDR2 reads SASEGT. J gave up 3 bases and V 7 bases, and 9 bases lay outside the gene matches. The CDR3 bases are TGTGCCAGCATTTTAAGACAGGGCCTCAATCAGCCCCAGCATTTT. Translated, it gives CASILRQGLNQPQHF.

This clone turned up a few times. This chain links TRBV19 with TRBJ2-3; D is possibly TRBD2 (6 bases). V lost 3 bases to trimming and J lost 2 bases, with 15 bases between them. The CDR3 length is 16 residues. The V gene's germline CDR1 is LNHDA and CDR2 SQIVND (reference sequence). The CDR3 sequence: CASSIWGGRSTDTQYF. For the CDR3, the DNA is TGTGCCAGTAGTATTTGGGGAGGAAGATCCACAGATACGCAGTATTTT. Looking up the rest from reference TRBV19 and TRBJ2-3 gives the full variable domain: DGGITQSPKYLFRKEGQNVTLSCEQNLNHDAMYWYRQDPGQGLRLIYYSQIVNDFQKGDIAEGYSVSREKKESFPLTVTSAQKNPTAFYLCASSIWGGRSTDTQYFGPGTRLTVL.

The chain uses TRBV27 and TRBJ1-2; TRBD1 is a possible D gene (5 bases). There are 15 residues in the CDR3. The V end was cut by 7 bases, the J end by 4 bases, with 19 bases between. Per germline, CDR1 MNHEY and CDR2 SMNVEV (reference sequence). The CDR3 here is CASTKAGQGGYGYTF. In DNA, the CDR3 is TGTGCCAGCACGAAGGCGGGGCAGGGTGGCTATGGCTACACCTTC.

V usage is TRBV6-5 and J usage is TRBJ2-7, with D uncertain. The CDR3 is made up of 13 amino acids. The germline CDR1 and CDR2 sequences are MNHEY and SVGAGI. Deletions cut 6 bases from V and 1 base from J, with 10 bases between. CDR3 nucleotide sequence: TGTGCCAGCAGCCGAGTACTATCCTACGAGCAGTACTTC. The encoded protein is CASSRVLSYEQYF.

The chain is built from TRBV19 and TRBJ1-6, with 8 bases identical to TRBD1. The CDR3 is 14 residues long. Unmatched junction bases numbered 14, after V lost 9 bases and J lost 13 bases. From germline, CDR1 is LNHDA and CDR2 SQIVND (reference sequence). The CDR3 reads CASKGQEGRYPLHF. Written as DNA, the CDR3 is TGTGCCAGCAAGGGACAGGAGGGTCGTTACCCCCTCCACTTT.